The 3 T cell receptor beta chains below come from one sample, sequenced in a study of response to subunit inactivated influenza vaccine. TCRdb recomputed calls from the RT-PCR reads with MiXCR, one row per CDR3 protein. This table holds 500,000 to 600,000 distinct CDR3 sequences, about 7.6% found once. The sample was PBMCs from blood, taken 23 months after vaccination. These receptors all stem from a man aged 45 to 75 who received an inactivated influenza vaccine.

Of note for this clonotype: A read error is possible here, since a much larger clone lies one base away. This chain joins TRBV6-1 and TRBJ2-3; D remains ambiguous. Germline CDR1 reads MNHNS; CDR2 reads SASEGT. CDR3 size: 16 residues. This chain's CDR3 is CASCEQTHSSTDTQYF. For the CDR3, the DNA is TGTGCCAGCTGTGAACAGACACATTCTAGCACAGATACGCAGTATTTT.

This clonotype was counted between two and nine times. The gene calls are TRBV28 and TRBJ2-7; D gene unclear. Germline V lookup: CDR1 MDHEN, CDR2 SYDVKM. The V and J ends lost 8 bases and 0 bases respectively, with 17 bases between them. The CDR3 loop spans 15 amino acids. DNA for the CDR3: TGTGCCAGCGGAGTTTACTCCGGAACCTCCTACGAGCAGTACTTC. Translated, it gives CASGVYSGTSYEQYF.

This clonotype was counted only a few times. J is TRBJ1-6 and V is TRBV7-6; possible D gene TRBD1, 6 bases. Germline CDR1 is SGHVS and CDR2 is FNYEAQ. Trimming took 0 bases from V and 3 from J, leaving 15 bases between them. CDR3 length: 18 amino acids. CDR3 residues: CASSLAEGGAYYNSPLHF. Written as DNA, the CDR3 is TGTGCCAGCAGCTTAGCGGAAGGGGGGGCTTACTATAATTCACCCCTCCACTTT.